This T cell receptor beta chain was obtained from a study of cytomegalovirus exposure and HLA in healthy donors. Findings and limits, study-wide: Most TCRs appeared rarely, but some public TCRs recurred in many donors.

Profiling relied on immunoSEQ multiplex PCR, and the TCRdb table lists in-frame clones only, not all of them. The sample contains approximately 46,000 clones, almost 95% of which appear only once. The CDR3 is made up of 13 amino acids. The germline V gene has CDR1 SGHRS and CDR2 YFSETQ. Trimming cost V 6 bases and J 2 bases, with 11 bases left between them. Comments on this clone: The target antigen is unknown.

V and J are TRBV5-1 and TRBJ1-1; D may be TRBD1 (5 bases). This clonotype originated in a man in his late teens or twenties in good health and CMV-seronegative. The sequencing input was PBMCs. The CDR3 DNA reads TGCGCCAGCACGCTACAGGTAAACACTGAAGCTTTCTTT. Its translation: CASTLQVNTEAFF.